This TCR beta chain comes out of a study of shared clonotypes between healthy human individuals. Free of recent acute infections or vaccinations, the donors were healthy HIV-negative adults. The germline CDR1 and CDR2 sequences are SGHAT and FQNNGV. This CDR3 spans 15 amino acids. Trimming took off 5 bases at V and 1 base at J, with 15 bases between the two ends. Assay: immunoSEQ multiplex PCR; the TCRdb copy retains only in-frame clones and omits some. The sample lists roughly 330,000 clones, about 74% occurring once. This receptor was identified in a young man in good health. Input material: memory CD4+ T cells sorted from blood. Subset indicated: CD45RA-negative fraction. The V gene is TRBV11-2, the J gene TRBJ2-7; D gene uncertain. CDR3 coding DNA: TGTGCCAGCAGCGAAACCCAGAGCCGTTCCTACGAGCAGTACTTC. Protein: CASSETQSRSYEQYF.